The 14 T cell receptor beta chains below were found in one sample sequenced in a study of T-cell reconstitution after alpha-beta-depleted transplantation in children. Unique molecular identifiers were incorporated into the prepared TCRbeta library. TCRdb processed the PCR reads anew with MiXCR; each CDR3 protein has one entry. The sample comprises some 300,000 distinct CDR3 sequences, over 9.5% of which are singletons, and 7% to 9.5% rests with the top ten. Sample: PBMCs, taken before TCRalphabeta/CD19-depleted stem cell transplant. The receptors derive from a boy younger than two with acute myeloid leukemia, due to receive a stem cell transplant.

This clonotype has at least ten counts. The J gene is TRBJ1-5, the V gene TRBV20-1, with 11 bases matching TRBD1. The germline gives CDR1 DFQATT, CDR2 SNEGSKA (reference sequence). V gave up 5 bases and J gave up 5 bases; unmatched junction bases: 5. The CDR3 is made up of 14 amino acids. The DNA for the CDR3 is TGCAGTGCTGGACAGGGGGCGTGGGATCAGCCCCAGCATTTT. This sequence encodes CSAGQGAWDQPQHF.

The chain joins TRBV30 to TRBJ2-5, with D possibly TRBD2 on 6 matching bases. Germline CDR1 GTSNPN, CDR2 SVGIG (reference sequence). With 0 bases removed from V and 4 bases from J, the gap between germline ends came to 9 bases. The CDR3 loop spans 13 amino acids. CDR3 in DNA: TGTGCCTGGAGTGTCGGGGGAGGAGAGACCCAGTACTTC. Its protein product is CAWSVGGGETQYF.

There are many counts of this clonotype. The chain is built from TRBV18 and TRBJ2-3; 8 bases are shared with TRBD2. The CDR3 is 15 amino acids. CDR1 is KGHSH and CDR2 is LQKENI in the germline V gene. Germline trimming cut 3 bases from V and 0 bases from J; bases unmatched to any gene: 2. The CDR3 DNA is TGTGCCAGCTCACCTTCTAGCGGGAGCACAGATACGCAGTATTTT. The encoded protein is CASSPSSGSTDTQYF.

This clonotype was seen many times. The chain recombines TRBV9 with TRBJ2-3, with 9 bases matching TRBD2. J lost 6 bases, V lost 0 bases, and 8 bases had no gene match. The germline V gene has CDR1 SGDLS and CDR2 YYNGEE. This CDR3 spans 16 amino acids. This chain's CDR3 is CASSVEGSGGPDTQYF. DNA for the CDR3: TGTGCCAGCAGCGTAGAGGGTAGCGGGGGACCGGATACGCAGTATTTT.

This clonotype occurred many times. The chain carries TRBV11-2 and TRBJ1-6, with D unresolved. CDR3 length: 15 amino acids. V was trimmed by 5 bases and J by 7 bases, leaving 15 bases between them. Germline V gene sequence: CDR1 SGHAT, CDR2 FQNNGV. Written as DNA, the CDR3 is TGTGCCAGCAGCCTCTGGGAGAATGGGAATTCACCCCTCCACTTT. Translated, it gives CASSLWENGNSPLHF.

This clonotype showed up many times. The rearrangement links TRBV28 to TRBJ2-2, with TRBD2 matching over 13 bases. V gave up 3 bases and J gave up 7 bases; unmatched junction bases: 14. This CDR3 has 19 residues. The germline V gene has CDR1 MDHEN and CDR2 SYDVKM. In DNA, the CDR3 is TGTGCCAGCAGTTTTCTTTGGACTAGCGGGAGTTCCAAGGGCGGGGAGCTGTTTTTT. This codes for CASSFLWTSGSSKGGELFF.

This clonotype has a handful of counts. V gene TRBV6-1 combines with J gene TRBJ1-3; D is ambiguous. Germline CDR1 MNHNS, CDR2 SASEGT. With 7 bases removed from V and 0 bases from J, the gap between germline ends came to 10 bases. The CDR3 runs to 14 residues. The CDR3 loop reads CASTEGPSGNTIYF. The CDR3 bases are TGTGCCAGCACCGAGGGTCCCTCTGGAAACACCATATATTTT.

Only a few counts were recorded for this clonotype. The chain carries TRBV9 and TRBJ2-7; 7 bases fit TRBD1. In germline, CDR1 is SGDLS, CDR2 YYNGEE. The trim removed 4 bases at V and 0 bases at J, leaving 4 bases unmatched. The length of the CDR3 is 14 residues. In nucleotides, the CDR3 is TGTGCCAGCAGCCTGGACAGGTACTCCTACGAGCAGTACTTC. Translated: CASSLDRYSYEQYF.

In this sample, this clonotype turned up many times. V and J are TRBV5-1 and TRBJ2-1, with 9 positions matching TRBD2. The CDR3 length is 17 residues. Germline values: CDR1 SGHRS, CDR2 YFSETQ. The ends lost 0 bases at V and 3 bases at J; junction bases unmatched: 7. The CDR3 loop is CASSLGSSGGSYNEQFF. The DNA of the CDR3 is TGCGCCAGCAGCTTGGGATCGAGCGGGGGGAGCTACAATGAGCAGTTCTTC. The whole variable domain, remainder taken from reference TRBV5-1 and TRBJ2-1, is KAGVTQTPRYLIKTRGQQVTLSCSPISGHRSVSWYQQTPGQGLQFLFEYFSETQRNKGNFPGRFSGRQFSNSRSEMNVSTLELGDSALYLCASSLGSSGGSYNEQFFGPGTRLTVL.

This clonotype appeared many times. The chain uses TRBV9 and TRBJ2-7; 9 bases align to TRBD1. The germline gives CDR1 SGDLS, CDR2 YYNGEE. The CDR3 loop spans 13 amino acids. Unmatched junction bases numbered 4, after V lost 4 bases and J lost 5 bases. The CDR3 region is CASSPRTGDEQYF. The CDR3 DNA reads TGTGCCAGCAGCCCAAGGACAGGGGACGAGCAGTACTTC.

This clonotype has at least ten counts. The chain couples TRBV5-4 to TRBJ1-1; D perhaps matches TRBD1 (6 bases). This CDR3 spans 14 amino acids. Germline V CDR1 and CDR2: SGHNT, YYREEE (reference sequence). Trimming shortened V by 9 bases and J by 7 bases, and 22 bases separated the two germline ends. CDR3 sequence (DNA): TGTGCCACCACGGACAGTTATTTCGATGATGAAGCTTTCTTT. The encoded protein is CATTDSYFDDEAFF.

This clonotype was seen many times. The chain links TRBV10-3 to TRBJ1-2, with a possible D match to TRBD1 (5 bases). Germline values: CDR1 ENHRY, CDR2 SYGVKD. V lost 10 bases and J 6 bases, leaving 21 bases between the germline ends. The CDR3 contains 14 residues. Here the CDR3 DNA reads TGTGCCAATTCAAGGGACGCAAGCAGCGATGGCTACACCTTC. It yields the protein CANSRDASSDGYTF.

This clonotype was counted at least ten times. V is TRBV5-6 and J is TRBJ1-4; 9 bases are shared with TRBD1. V lost 3 bases and J lost 8; bases outside the gene matches: 8. The CDR3 contains 15 residues. The germline V gene has CDR1 SGHDT and CDR2 YYEEEE. The CDR3 is CASSSSGTGKEKLFF. Written as DNA, the CDR3 is TGTGCCAGCAGCTCTTCCGGGACAGGGAAAGAAAAACTGTTTTTT.

This clonotype was picked up many times. The chain has TRBV27 and TRBJ2-7, with 10 nucleotides matching TRBD2. V lost 9 bases, J lost 0 bases, and 2 bases stayed unmatched. This CDR3 contains 13 residues. Germline V gene data show CDR1 as MNHEY and CDR2 as SMNVEV (reference sequence). The CDR3: CASGLAASYEQYF. In DNA, the CDR3 is TGTGCCAGTGGACTAGCGGCCTCCTACGAGCAGTACTTC.